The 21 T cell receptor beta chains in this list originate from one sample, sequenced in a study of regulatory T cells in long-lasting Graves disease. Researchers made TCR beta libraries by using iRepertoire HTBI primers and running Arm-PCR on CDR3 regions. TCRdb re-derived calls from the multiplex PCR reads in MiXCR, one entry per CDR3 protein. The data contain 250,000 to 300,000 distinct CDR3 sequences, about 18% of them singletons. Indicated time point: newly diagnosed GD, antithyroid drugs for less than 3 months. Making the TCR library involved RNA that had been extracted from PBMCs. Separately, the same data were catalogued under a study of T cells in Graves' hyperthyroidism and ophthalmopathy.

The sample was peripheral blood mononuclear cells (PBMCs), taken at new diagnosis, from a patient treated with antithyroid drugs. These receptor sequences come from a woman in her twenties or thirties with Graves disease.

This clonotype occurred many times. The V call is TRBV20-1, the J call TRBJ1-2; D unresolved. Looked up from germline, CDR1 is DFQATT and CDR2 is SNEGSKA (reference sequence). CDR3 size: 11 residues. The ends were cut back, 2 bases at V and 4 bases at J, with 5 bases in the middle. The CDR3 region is CSARYVYGYTF. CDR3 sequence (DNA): TGCAGTGCTAGATACGTCTATGGCTACACCTTC.

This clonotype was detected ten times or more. The CDR3 here is CASSVRDKSGTEAFF. The CDR3 DNA is TGTGCCAGCAGTGTACGGGACAAAAGTGGAACTGAAGCTTTCTTT. The rearrangement links TRBV6-1 to TRBJ1-1; a weak D match, TRBD1 (6 bases). Trimming shortened V by 4 bases and J by 5 bases, and 17 bases separated the two germline ends. Germline CDR1 is MNHNS and CDR2 is SASEGT. The CDR3 covers 15 residues.

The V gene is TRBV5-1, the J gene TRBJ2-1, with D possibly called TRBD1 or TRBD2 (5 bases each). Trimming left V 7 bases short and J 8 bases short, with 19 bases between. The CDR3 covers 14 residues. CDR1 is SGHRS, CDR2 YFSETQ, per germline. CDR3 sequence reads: CASLATGAIDEQFF. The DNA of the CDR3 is TGCGCCAGCTTGGCCACCGGGGCAATAGATGAGCAGTTCTTC.

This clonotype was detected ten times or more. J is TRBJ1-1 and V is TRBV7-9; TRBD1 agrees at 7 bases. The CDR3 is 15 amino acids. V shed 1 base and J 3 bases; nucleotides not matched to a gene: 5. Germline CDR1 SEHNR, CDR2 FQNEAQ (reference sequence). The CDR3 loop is CASSLGPGQYTEAFF. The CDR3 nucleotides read TGTGCCAGCAGCTTAGGCCCGGGACAGTACACTGAAGCTTTCTTT.

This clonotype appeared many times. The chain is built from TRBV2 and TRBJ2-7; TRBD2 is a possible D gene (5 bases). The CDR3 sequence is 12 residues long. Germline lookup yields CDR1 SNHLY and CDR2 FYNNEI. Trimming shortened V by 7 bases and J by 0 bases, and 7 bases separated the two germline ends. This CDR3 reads CASNGDSYEQYF. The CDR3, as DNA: TGTGCCAGCAACGGGGACTCCTACGAGCAGTACTTC.

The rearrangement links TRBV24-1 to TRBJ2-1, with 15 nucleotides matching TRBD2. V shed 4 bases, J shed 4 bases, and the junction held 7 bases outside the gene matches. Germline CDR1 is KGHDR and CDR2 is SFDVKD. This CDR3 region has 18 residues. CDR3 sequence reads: CATSDPGLAGGRYNEQFF. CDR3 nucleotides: TGTGCCACCAGTGACCCCGGACTAGCGGGGGGGCGTTACAATGAGCAGTTCTTC.

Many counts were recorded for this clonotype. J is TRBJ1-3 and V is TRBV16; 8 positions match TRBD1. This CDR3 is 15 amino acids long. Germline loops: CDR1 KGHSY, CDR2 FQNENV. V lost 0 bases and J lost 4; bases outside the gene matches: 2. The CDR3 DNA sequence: TGTGCCAGCAGCCAATCCCGGACAGGGGGAAACACCATATATTTT. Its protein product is CASSQSRTGGNTIYF.

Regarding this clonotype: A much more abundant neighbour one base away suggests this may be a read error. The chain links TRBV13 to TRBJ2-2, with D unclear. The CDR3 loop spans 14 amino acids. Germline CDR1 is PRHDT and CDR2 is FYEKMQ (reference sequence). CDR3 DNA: TGTGCCGGCAGCTTGTGGTCCGCGACCGGGGAGCTGTTTTTT. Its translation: CAGSLWSATGELFF.

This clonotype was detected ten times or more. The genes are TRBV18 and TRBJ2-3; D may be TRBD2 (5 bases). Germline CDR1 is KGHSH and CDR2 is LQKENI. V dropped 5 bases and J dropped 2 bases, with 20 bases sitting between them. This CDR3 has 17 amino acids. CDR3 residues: CASSATVRPTTTDTQYF. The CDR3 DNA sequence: TGTGCCAGCTCAGCCACGGTCCGCCCGACTACCACAGATACGCAGTATTTT.

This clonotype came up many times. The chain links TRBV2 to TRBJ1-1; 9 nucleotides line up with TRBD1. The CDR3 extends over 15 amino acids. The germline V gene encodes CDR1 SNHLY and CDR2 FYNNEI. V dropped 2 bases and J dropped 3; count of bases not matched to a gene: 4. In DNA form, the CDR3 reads TGTGCCAGCAGTGAATGGGACAGGGTCTACACTGAAGCTTTCTTT. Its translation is CASSEWDRVYTEAFF.

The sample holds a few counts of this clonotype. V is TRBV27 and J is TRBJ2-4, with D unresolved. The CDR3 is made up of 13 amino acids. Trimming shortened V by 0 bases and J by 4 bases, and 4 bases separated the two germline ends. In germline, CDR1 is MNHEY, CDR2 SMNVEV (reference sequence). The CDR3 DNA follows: TGTGCCAGCAGTTTATCAGGGAAAAACATTCAGTACTTC. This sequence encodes CASSLSGKNIQYF.

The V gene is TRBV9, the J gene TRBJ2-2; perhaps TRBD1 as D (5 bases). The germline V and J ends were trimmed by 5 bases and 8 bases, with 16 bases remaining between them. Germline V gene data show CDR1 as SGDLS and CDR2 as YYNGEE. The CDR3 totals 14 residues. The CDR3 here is CASSFTGPRGELFF. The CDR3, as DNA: TGTGCCAGCAGTTTTACAGGTCCTCGGGGGGAGCTGTTTTTT.

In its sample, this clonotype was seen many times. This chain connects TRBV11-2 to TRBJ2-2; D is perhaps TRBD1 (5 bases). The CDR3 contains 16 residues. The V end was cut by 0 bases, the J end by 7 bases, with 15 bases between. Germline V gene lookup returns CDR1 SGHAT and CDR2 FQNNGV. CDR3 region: CASSLDFGITGGELFF. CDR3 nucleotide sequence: TGTGCCAGCAGCTTAGATTTTGGGATAACAGGCGGGGAGCTGTTTTTT. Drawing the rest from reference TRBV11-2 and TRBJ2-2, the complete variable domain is EAGVAQSPRYKIIEKRQSVAFWCNPISGHATLYWYQQILGQGPKLLIQFQNNGVVDDSQLPKDRFSAERLKGVDSTLKIQPAKLEDSAVYLCASSLDFGITGGELFFGEGSRLTVL.

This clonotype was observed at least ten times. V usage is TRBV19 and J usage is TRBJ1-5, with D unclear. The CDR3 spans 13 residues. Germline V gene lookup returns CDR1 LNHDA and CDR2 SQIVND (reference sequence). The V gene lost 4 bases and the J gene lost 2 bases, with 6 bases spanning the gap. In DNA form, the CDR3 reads TGTGCCAGTAGTAGGATGGGCAATCAGCCCCAGCATTTT. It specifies CASSRMGNQPQHF.

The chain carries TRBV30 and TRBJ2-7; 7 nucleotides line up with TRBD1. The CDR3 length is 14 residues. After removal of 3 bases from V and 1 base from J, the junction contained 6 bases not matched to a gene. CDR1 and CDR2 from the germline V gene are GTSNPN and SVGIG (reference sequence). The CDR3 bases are TGTGCCTGGAGCGCCGGGACAGCGTCCTACGAGCAGTACTTC. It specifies CAWSAGTASYEQYF.

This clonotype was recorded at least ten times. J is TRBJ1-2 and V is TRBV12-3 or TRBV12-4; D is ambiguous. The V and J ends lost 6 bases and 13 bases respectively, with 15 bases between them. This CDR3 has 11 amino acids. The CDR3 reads CASSPHWPLTF. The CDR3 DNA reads TGTGCCAGCAGCCCCCACTGGCCTCTCACCTTC.

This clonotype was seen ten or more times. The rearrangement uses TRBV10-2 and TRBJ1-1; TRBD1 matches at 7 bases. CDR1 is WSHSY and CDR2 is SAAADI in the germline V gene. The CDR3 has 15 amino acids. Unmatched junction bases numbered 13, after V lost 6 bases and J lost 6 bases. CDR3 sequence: CASRNGQESTSEAFF. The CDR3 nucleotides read TGCGCCAGCAGAAACGGACAGGAGAGTACCTCTGAAGCTTTCTTT.

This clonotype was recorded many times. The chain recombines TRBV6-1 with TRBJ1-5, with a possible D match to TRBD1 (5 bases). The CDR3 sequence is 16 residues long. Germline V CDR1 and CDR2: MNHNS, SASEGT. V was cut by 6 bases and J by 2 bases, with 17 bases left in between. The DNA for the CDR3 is TGTGCCAGCAGAACGCTTCAGGGAAGAGGCAATCAGCCCCAGCATTTT. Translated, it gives CASRTLQGRGNQPQHF.

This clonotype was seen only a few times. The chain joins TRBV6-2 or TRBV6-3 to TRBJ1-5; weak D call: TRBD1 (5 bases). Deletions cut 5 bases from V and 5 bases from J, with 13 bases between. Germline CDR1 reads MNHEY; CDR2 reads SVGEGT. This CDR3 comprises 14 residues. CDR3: CASSERWGYQPQHF. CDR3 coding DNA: TGTGCCAGCAGTGAAAGATGGGGCTATCAGCCCCAGCATTTT.

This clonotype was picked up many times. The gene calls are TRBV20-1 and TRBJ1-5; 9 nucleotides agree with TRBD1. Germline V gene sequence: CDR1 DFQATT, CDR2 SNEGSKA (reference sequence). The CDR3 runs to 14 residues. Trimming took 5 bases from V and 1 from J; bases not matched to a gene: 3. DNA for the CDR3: TGCAGTGCTTCCACAGGGGGCAGCAATCAGCCCCAGCATTTT. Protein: CSASTGGSNQPQHF.

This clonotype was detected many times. The CDR3 sequence: CASYSPGGSNEQYF. The CDR3 nucleotides read TGTGCCAGCTACTCACCGGGGGGATCCAACGAGCAGTACTTC. The gene calls are TRBV18 and TRBJ2-7; 7 bases are a match to TRBD2. V lost 7 bases to trimming and J lost 5 bases; unmatched junction nucleotides: 11. This CDR3 contains 14 residues. Germline assignment: CDR1 KGHSH and CDR2 LQKENI.